One and the same sample provided the 9 T cell receptor beta chains below, sequenced in a study of early T cells in non-severe SARS-CoV-2 infection. Using its own MiXCR run on the 5' RACE reads, TCRdb lists one record per CDR3 protein. The sample holds more than 50,000 distinct CDR3 sequences, 15% seen once. The sample consisted of whole blood, taken at baseline. These receptors originate from an adult who was a healthcare worker with PCR-confirmed SARS-CoV-2 infection or an uninfected control (not recorded which).

This clonotype was found a few times. V and J are TRBV6-6 and TRBJ2-1, with D perhaps TRBD2 (5 bases). Germline V gives CDR1 MNHNY, CDR2 SVGAGI (reference sequence). Trimming took 10 bases from V and 2 from J, leaving 15 bases between them. The CDR3 is made up of 14 amino acids. CDR3: CATTSRAPYNEQFF. In nucleotides, the CDR3 is TGTGCCACCACATCGCGGGCCCCCTACAATGAGCAGTTCTTC.

The chain recombines TRBV18 with TRBJ2-1; D possibly corresponds to TRBD2 (5 bases). This CDR3 has 16 amino acids. Germline V gives CDR1 KGHSH, CDR2 LQKENI. The V end lost 3 bases, the J end lost 7 bases, and 19 bases lay between the germline ends. DNA of the CDR3: TGTGCCAGCTCACCGGGTTTTGGGAGTGCATTGAATGAGCAGTTCTTC. Translation gives CASSPGFGSALNEQFF.

This clonotype was seen a handful of times. V usage is TRBV18 and J usage is TRBJ2-7, with 7 bases identical to TRBD2. This CDR3 spans 14 amino acids. The germline V gene encodes CDR1 KGHSH and CDR2 LQKENI. V lost 3 bases and J lost 6; bases outside the gene matches: 8. The CDR3 loop is CASSPGLEEGEQYF. DNA of the CDR3: TGTGCCAGCTCACCCGGACTAGAGGAAGGCGAGCAGTACTTC.

In this sample, this clonotype turned up a few times. V and J are TRBV12-3 or TRBV12-4 and TRBJ1-1, with D unresolved. V was trimmed by 3 bases and J by 3 bases, leaving 8 bases between them. This CDR3 is built from 13 residues. CDR3 sequence: CASSFRVDTEAFF. The CDR3 DNA reads TGTGCCAGCAGTTTCCGAGTGGACACTGAAGCTTTCTTT.

This clonotype appeared many times. The chain couples TRBV20-1 to TRBJ2-1; 7 bases fit TRBD2. Per germline, CDR1 DFQATT and CDR2 SNEGSKA (reference sequence). This CDR3 region has 16 residues. The trim removed 6 bases at V and 6 bases at J, leaving 17 bases unmatched. The CDR3 sequence is CSAVSQTGGFVNEQFF. The CDR3 bases are TGCAGTGCCGTTTCACAGACCGGGGGGTTTGTCAATGAGCAGTTCTTC.

The chain links TRBV12-3 or TRBV12-4 to TRBJ2-3, with 8 nucleotides matching TRBD2. CDR3 length: 17 amino acids. J lost 4 bases, V lost 2 bases, and 11 bases had no gene match. The CDR3 spells CASSLNFAGGPSDTQYF. In DNA form, the CDR3 reads TGTGCCAGCAGTTTAAATTTTGCGGGGGGACCATCAGATACGCAGTATTTT.

In its sample, this clonotype was seen a few times. This chain links TRBV20-1 with TRBJ1-5, with D maybe TRBD1 (5 bases). With 6 bases removed from V and 0 bases from J, the gap between germline ends came to 12 bases. CDR3 size: 14 residues. Germline lookup yields CDR1 DFQATT and CDR2 SNEGSKA (reference sequence). CDR3 amino acids: CSATGHFSNQPQHF. In DNA form, the CDR3 reads TGCAGTGCCACCGGACATTTTAGCAATCAGCCCCAGCATTTT.

This clonotype showed up just once. The chain is built from TRBV27 and TRBJ2-7, with D perhaps TRBD2 (5 bases). The V gene lost 4 bases and the J gene lost 0 bases, with 10 bases spanning the gap. The CDR3 loop spans 14 amino acids. In germline, CDR1 is MNHEY, CDR2 SMNVEV (reference sequence). The CDR3 DNA follows: TGTGCCAGCAGTTCGTGGAGGAGCTCCTACGAGCAGTACTTC. Protein product: CASSSWRSSYEQYF.

This clonotype was observed at least ten times. The chain is built from TRBV5-1 and TRBJ2-5, with 7 bases identical to TRBD2. Per the germline V gene, CDR1 is SGHRS and CDR2 is YFSETQ. The CDR3 length is 14 residues. V was clipped by 4 bases and J by 3 bases; unmatched bases: 6. The CDR3 loop is CASSNGLAEETQYF. The CDR3 DNA reads as TGCGCCAGCAGCAATGGGCTAGCGGAAGAGACCCAGTACTTC.